The 12 T cell receptor beta chains listed next were all sequenced from one sample in a study of blood T cells in healthy people across ages. Primers used in a second PCR of roughly 6 to 12 cycles were a sample-barcoded 5' primer and a J-beta primer mix. TCRdb reprocessed the 5' RACE reads with MiXCR, giving one entry per CDR3 protein. The table shows about 1.7 million distinct CDR3 sequences, with 28% occurring only once. Sequenced sample: blood. The receptors stem from a woman under 40 in good health.

The table lists this clonotype with a few counts. This rearrangement joins TRBV5-1 to TRBJ2-5; D remains unclear. The J call may be incorrect, as the DNA end agrees better with TRBJ2-7. The V gene's germline CDR1 is SGHRS and CDR2 YFSETQ. The CDR3 has 14 residues. The CDR3 region is CASSLGPLGSEQYF. The DNA of the CDR3 is TGCGCCAGCAGCTTGGGGCCTCTAGGCTCCGAGCAGTACTTC.

This clonotype appeared a few times. The chain has TRBV5-1 and TRBJ2-3; a weak D match, TRBD2 (5 bases). V was pared by 7 bases and J by 5 bases, with 11 bases between. CDR1 and CDR2 (germline): SGHRS, YFSETQ. The CDR3 loop spans 12 amino acids. CDR3 bases: TGCGCCAGCTGCAACGGGGTAGATACGCAGTATTTT. It specifies CASCNGVDTQYF. The whole variable domain, filled in from reference TRBV5-1 and TRBJ2-3, reads KAGVTQTPRYLIKTRGQQVTLSCSPISGHRSVSWYQQTPGQGLQFLFEYFSETQRNKGNFPGRFSGRQFSNSRSEMNVSTLELGDSALYLCASCNGVDTQYFGPGTRLTVL.

The CDR3 loop reads CASSDPRNDRSIYEQFF. CDR3 coding DNA: TGTGCCAGCAGCGATCCTCGTAACGACCGAAGTATATATGAGCAGTTCTTC. The chain combines TRBV9 with TRBJ2-1; D uncertain. CDR1 and CDR2 (germline): SGDLS, YYNGEE. Trimming left V 3 bases short and J 8 bases short, with 24 bases between. The CDR3 is made up of 17 amino acids. Full variable domain (outside the CDR3, taken from reference TRBV9 and TRBJ2-1): DSGVTQTPKHLITATGQRVTLRCSPRSGDLSVYWYQQSLDQGLQFLIQYYNGEERAKGNILERFSAQQFPDLHSELNLSSLELGDSALYFCASSDPRNDRSIYEQFFGPGTRLTVL.

This clonotype was seen only a few times. The V gene is TRBV21-1, the J gene TRBJ2-4. TRBV21-1 is deemed a pseudogene. The length of the CDR3 is 13 residues. The CDR3 sequence: CASSKDGKNIQYF. The CDR3 coding sequence is TGTGCCAGCAGCAAGGATGGAAAAAACATTCAGTACTTC.

Notes on this clonotype: Compared with germline, one end of the junction differs, possibly owing to a read error. The gene calls are TRBV7-2 and TRBJ2-5; D not certain. The CDR3 loop spans 13 amino acids. The germline CDR1 and CDR2 sequences are SGHTA and FQGNSA. The CDR3 is CACSLQIGETQYF. The DNA for the CDR3 is TGTGCCTGCAGCTTACAGATAGGGGAGACCCAGTACTTC.

This chain connects TRBV5-1 to TRBJ2-7; tentative D call: TRBD1 (5 bases). This CDR3 is built from 13 residues. With 4 bases removed from V and 3 bases from J, the gap between germline ends came to 11 bases. CDR1 is SGHRS and CDR2 is YFSETQ in the germline V gene. CDR3 sequence reads: CASSADNGYEQYF. CDR3 bases: TGCGCCAGCAGCGCGGACAACGGCTACGAGCAGTACTTC.

In its sample, this clonotype was seen a few times. Since a much larger clone is just one base distant, this may be a read error. The chain joins TRBV28 to TRBJ2-1, with D maybe TRBD1 (5 bases). Trimming left V 6 bases short and J 5 bases short, with 17 bases between. Germline lookup yields CDR1 MDHEN and CDR2 SYDVKM. The CDR3 has 15 residues. The chain's CDR3 is CASSRTGPVHNEQFF. CDR3 nucleotides: TGTGCCAGCAGCCGTACAGGTCCGGTTCACAATGAGCAGTTCTTC.

V gene TRBV2 combines with J gene TRBJ2-1, with 10 nucleotides matching TRBD2. The length of the CDR3 is 16 residues. The V gene end was trimmed by 5 bases and the J gene end by 2 bases; junction bases not matched to a gene: 6. The germline V gene has CDR1 SNHLY and CDR2 FYNNEI. This CDR3 reads CASSRSSGGTYNEQFF. The DNA of the CDR3 is TGTGCCAGCAGTAGGTCTAGCGGGGGTACCTACAATGAGCAGTTCTTC.

This rearrangement joins TRBV5-1 to TRBJ2-1; D might be TRBD2 (6 bases). V gave up 5 bases and J gave up 4 bases, with 16 bases separating them. This CDR3 contains 15 residues. Germline CDR1 reads SGHRS; CDR2 reads YFSETQ. The CDR3 DNA sequence: TGCGCCAGCAGACCCGGGACTTTGAGGTACAATGAGCAGTTCTTC. Amino acids: CASRPGTLRYNEQFF.

This clonotype has more than one count but fewer than ten. This may come from a read error, since a much larger clone is one base off. The DNA for the CDR3 is TGTGCCAGCAGTTTGGGCGGAACAACCTACAATGAGCAGTACTTC. It codes for CASSLGGTTYNEQYF. The V gene is TRBV12-3 or TRBV12-4, the J gene TRBJ2-1; no clear D. The J call is doubtful: the DNA matches TRBJ2-7 better. CDR3 length: 15 amino acids.

The chain links TRBV10-3 to TRBJ2-5; either TRBD1 or TRBD2 may fit D (5 bases each). Trimming pared 10 bases from V and 10 bases from J, leaving 22 bases between. CDR1 and CDR2 from the germline V gene are ENHRY and SYGVKD. This CDR3 comprises 13 residues. For the CDR3, the DNA is TGTGCCACCGAAGGGGAGATCCAAGGGATCCAGTACTTC. It codes for CATEGEIQGIQYF.

This clonotype has a count of ten or more. The chain employs TRBV9 and TRBJ2-7; TRBD2 is a possible D gene (6 bases). V lost 2 bases and J 1 base, leaving 16 bases between the germline ends. The CDR3 consists of 16 residues. Per germline, CDR1 SGDLS and CDR2 YYNGEE. The CDR3 nucleotides read TGTGCCAGCAGCGTGGACGGGGGTTCCTTATCCTACGAGCAGTACTTC. This translates into CASSVDGGSLSYEQYF.